This TCR beta chain was sequenced in a study of T cell responses to AZD1222 COVID-19 vaccine. Findings of the study overall: Donors were mostly white British, more females; clonal diversity possibly underestimated. Spike was spanned by vaccine-associated CD4 TCRs, which were dominant at 160-218 and 743-854. Receipt of two AZD1222 doses was followed by a rise in Spike-specific TCR breadth and depth.

In regard to this clone: Its antigen is not identified.

V was cut by 0 bases and J by 0 bases, with 8 bases left in between. There are 15 residues in the CDR3. The data were produced by immunoSEQ multiplex PCR, yet TCRdb's version contains in-frame clones alone and is incomplete. The sample shows approximately 120,000 clones, roughly nine tenths of them seen only once. The source was peripheral blood, collected on day 0 of AZD1222 vaccination. This sequence was found in an adult in good health. The chain joins TRBV23-1 to TRBJ1-1; no firm D call. TRBV23-1 is an ORF for which the function is uncertain. CDR3 protein: CASSQSAQLNTEAFF. Here the CDR3 DNA reads TGCGCCAGCAGTCAATCGGCACAATTGAACACTGAAGCTTTCTTT.